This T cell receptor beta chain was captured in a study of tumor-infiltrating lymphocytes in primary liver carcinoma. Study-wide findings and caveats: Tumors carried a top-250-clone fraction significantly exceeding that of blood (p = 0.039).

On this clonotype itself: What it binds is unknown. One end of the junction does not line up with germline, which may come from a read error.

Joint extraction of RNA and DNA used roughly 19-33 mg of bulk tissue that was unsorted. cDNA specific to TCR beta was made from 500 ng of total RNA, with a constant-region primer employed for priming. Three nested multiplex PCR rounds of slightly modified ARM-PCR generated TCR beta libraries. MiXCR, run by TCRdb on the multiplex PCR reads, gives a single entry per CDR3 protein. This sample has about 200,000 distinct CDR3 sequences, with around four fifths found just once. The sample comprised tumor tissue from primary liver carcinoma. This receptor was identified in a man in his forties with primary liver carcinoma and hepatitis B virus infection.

The CDR3 protein is CASSHQDKNTEAFF. The DNA for the CDR3 is TGTGCAAGCAGTCATCAGGACAAGAACACTGAAGCTTTCTTT. The gene calls are TRBV6-5 and TRBJ1-1, with D possibly being TRBD1 (5 bases). Germline V gives CDR1 MNHEY, CDR2 SVGAGI. The CDR3 is 14 amino acids.